The 11 T cell receptor beta chains below were found in one sample sequenced in a study of T cell responses to AZD1222 COVID-19 vaccine. Sequenced by immunoSEQ multiplex PCR; TCRdb stores in-frame clones only, minus some. The data contain roughly 130,000 clones, roughly 94% of them singletons. Material: peripheral blood, obtained on day 0 of AZD1222 vaccination. The receptors here all came from an adult in good health.

The chain couples TRBV27 to TRBJ2-4, with 7 bases aligning to TRBD1. The CDR3 covers 16 residues. Looked up from germline, CDR1 is MNHEY and CDR2 is SMNVEV (reference sequence). With 5 bases clipped from V and 1 base from J, the junction kept 8 bases outside the gene matches. The CDR3 coding sequence is TGTGCCAGCAGTATCACACCACAGGGGGCCAAAAACATTCAGTACTTC. It translates to CASSITPQGAKNIQYF.

The genes are TRBV9 and TRBJ1-1; possible D gene TRBD1, 5 bases. CDR1 is SGDLS, CDR2 YYNGEE, per germline. The V gene lost 0 bases and the J gene lost 1 base, with 10 bases spanning the gap. This CDR3 comprises 15 residues. Here the CDR3 reads CASSVEGHTNTEAFF. DNA of the CDR3: TGTGCCAGCAGCGTAGAAGGACACACGAACACTGAAGCTTTCTTT.

The chain uses TRBV7-6 and TRBJ2-2, with 8 bases fitting TRBD2. Trimming removed 5 bases from V and 1 base from J; junction bases left unmatched: 12. The CDR3 runs 18 residues. Germline loops: CDR1 SGHVS, CDR2 FNYEAQ. The CDR3 is CASSTRAALAENTGELFF. The CDR3 coding sequence is TGTGCCAGCAGCACAAGGGCCGCACTAGCGGAGAACACCGGGGAGCTGTTTTTT.

The chain uses TRBV19 and TRBJ2-5; D possibly corresponds to TRBD1 (6 bases). Germline V gene lookup returns CDR1 LNHDA and CDR2 SQIVND (reference sequence). This CDR3 has 15 amino acids. V was clipped by 6 bases and J by 0 bases, with 14 bases between them. CDR3 sequence: CASRPNWDNQETQYF. CDR3 DNA: TGTGCCAGTAGACCTAACTGGGACAACCAAGAGACCCAGTACTTC.

V gene TRBV6-5 combines with J gene TRBJ1-4, with 9 bases aligning to TRBD1. The germline V gene encodes CDR1 MNHEY and CDR2 SVGAGI. The CDR3 has 15 residues. The ends lost 4 bases at V and 8 bases at J; junction bases unmatched: 8. CDR3 protein: CASSLGQGYREKLFF. Written as DNA, the CDR3 is TGTGCCAGCAGTTTGGGACAGGGATACCGGGAAAAACTGTTTTTT.

V and J are TRBV24-1 and TRBJ2-3; D not resolved. Germline CDR1 reads KGHDR; CDR2 reads SFDVKD. This CDR3 is 15 amino acids long. With 2 bases removed from V and 5 bases from J, the gap between germline ends came to 13 bases. The CDR3 DNA sequence: TGTGCCACCAGTGATTCGGGCAGGCTGGAAGATACGCAGTATTTT. Translating gives CATSDSGRLEDTQYF.

The V gene is TRBV6-6, the J gene TRBJ2-7; the D gene is possibly TRBD1 (6 bases). The CDR3 spans 13 residues. CDR1 MNHNY and CDR2 SVGAGI come from the germline V gene (reference sequence). The germline V and J ends were trimmed by 4 bases and 5 bases, with 12 bases remaining between them. CDR3 sequence reads: CASSSQGKNEQYF. CDR3 in DNA: TGTGCCAGCAGTTCCCAGGGGAAGAACGAGCAGTACTTC.

The V and J genes are TRBV16 and TRBJ1-1; no clear D. Trimming took 0 bases from V and 8 from J, leaving 4 bases between them. CDR1 KGHSY and CDR2 FQNENV come from the germline V gene. The CDR3 extends over 11 amino acids. CDR3 protein: CASSQSAEAFF. The CDR3 nucleotides are TGTGCCAGCAGCCAATCTGCGGAAGCTTTCTTT. The full variable domain, rest sourced from reference TRBV16 and TRBJ1-1, is GEEVAQTPKHLVRGEGQKAKLYCAPIKGHSYVFWYQQVLKNEFKFLISFQNENVFDETGMPKERFSAKCLPNSPCSLEIQATKLEDSAVYFCASSQSAEAFFGQGTRLTVV.

V usage is TRBV10-1 and J usage is TRBJ2-7, with 9 bases fitting TRBD2. Germline lookup yields CDR1 WNHNN and CDR2 SYGVQD (reference sequence). CDR3 length equals 15 residues. Trimming removed 6 bases from V and 2 bases from J; junction bases left unmatched: 8. CDR3 sequence reads: CASSSAGGGTYEQYF. CDR3 nucleotide sequence: TGCGCCAGCAGCTCCGCGGGAGGGGGAACCTACGAGCAGTACTTC.

The chain combines TRBV5-4 with TRBJ1-1; D is uncertain. Germline V gene sequence: CDR1 SGHNT, CDR2 YYREEE (reference sequence). Trimming took 0 bases from V and 5 from J, leaving 11 bases between them. The CDR3 loop spans 14 amino acids. The CDR3 DNA sequence: TGTGCCAGCAGCTTGGCTGGGCAGTGGACTGAAGCTTTCTTT. It encodes CASSLAGQWTEAFF.

V gene TRBV28 combines with J gene TRBJ1-4, with a tentative D call TRBD1 (6 bases). V was clipped by 4 bases and J by 5 bases, with 8 bases between them. This CDR3 region has 13 residues. Germline V gene sequence: CDR1 MDHEN, CDR2 SYDVKM. The CDR3 loop is CASSSGQNEKLFF. The CDR3 nucleotides read TGTGCCAGCAGTTCAGGACAGAATGAAAAACTGTTTTTT.